One sample yielded the 15 T cell receptor beta chains listed below, sequenced in a study of blood T cell repertoires in COVID-19. Produced via immunoSEQ multiplex PCR; TCRdb's table is partial and in-frame only. Of about 47,000 clones listed, roughly 87% are singletons. Specimen: peripheral blood. Receptors originate from a man aged 60 to 69 with active COVID-19.

This clone was found once. The gene calls are TRBV18 and TRBJ2-1, with TRBD2 identical over 7 bases. The V gene end was trimmed by 0 bases and the J gene end by 1 base; junction bases not matched to a gene: 9. Per germline, CDR1 KGHSH and CDR2 LQKENI. The CDR3 sequence is 18 residues long. For the CDR3, the DNA is TGTGCCAGCTCACCACCGATGAGCGGGGTGAGGTCCTACAATGAGCAGTTCTTC. Residues: CASSPPMSGVRSYNEQFF.

The gene calls are TRBV12-3 or TRBV12-4 and TRBJ1-4; D is uncertain. Trimming took off 8 bases at V and 4 bases at J, with 5 bases between the two ends. This CDR3 is 11 amino acids long. The CDR3 is CASLFNEKLFF. The CDR3, as DNA: TGTGCCAGCCTATTTAATGAAAAACTGTTTTTT.

V and J are TRBV5-5 and TRBJ1-6, with a weak D call TRBD1 (6 bases). The V end lost 0 bases, the J end lost 10 bases, and 14 bases lay between the germline ends. The CDR3 is 15 amino acids. Germline V gene lookup returns CDR1 SGHKS and CDR2 YYEKEE (reference sequence). In nucleotides, the CDR3 is TGTGCCAGCAGCTTGGAGGGACATCGGGAATCACCCCTCCACTTT. As protein: CASSLEGHRESPLHF. The full variable domain, with the rest looked up from reference TRBV5-5 and TRBJ1-6, is DAGVTQSPTHLIKTRGQQVTLRCSPISGHKSVSWYQQVLGQGPQFIFQYYEKEERGRGNFPDRFSARQFPNYSSELNVNALLLGDSALYLCASSLEGHRESPLHFGNGTRLTVT.

The chain has TRBV7-3 and TRBJ2-1; tentatively, D is TRBD2 (5 bases). The CDR3 has 15 amino acids. The germline V and J ends were trimmed by 1 base and 0 bases, with 7 bases remaining between them. In germline, CDR1 is SGHTA, CDR2 FQGTGA. The CDR3 nucleotides are TGTGCCAGCAGCTTAAGTGGGAGCTCCTACAATGAGCAGTTCTTC. Its translation: CASSLSGSSYNEQFF. Together with reference TRBV7-3 and TRBJ2-1, the CDR3 gives the full variable domain: GAGVSQTPSNKVTEKGKYVELRCDPISGHTALYWYRQSLGQGPEFLIYFQGTGAADDSGLPNDRFFAVRPEGSVSTLKIQRTERGDSAVYLCASSLSGSSYNEQFFGPGTRLTVL.

The chain joins TRBV7-9 to TRBJ2-7; 8 bases fit TRBD1. The CDR3 consists of 14 residues. The ends lost 5 bases at V and 2 bases at J; junction bases unmatched: 5. Germline V CDR1 and CDR2: SEHNR, FQNEAQ (reference sequence). CDR3 region: CASSRGTGPYEQYF. In DNA, the CDR3 is TGTGCCAGCAGCCGAGGGACAGGACCCTACGAGCAGTACTTC.

The rearrangement links TRBV4-1 to TRBJ1-2, with 7 bases fitting TRBD1. The J segment lost 2 bases and the V segment lost 0 bases, leaving 6 bases of the junction unmatched. This CDR3 spans 16 amino acids. Germline lookup yields CDR1 MGHRA and CDR2 YSYEKL. The CDR3 spells CASSQDGQESNYGYTF. The CDR3 region has the DNA TGCGCCAGCAGCCAAGATGGACAGGAGAGCAACTATGGCTACACCTTC.

The chain combines TRBV6-4 with TRBJ2-3; tentative D call: TRBD2 (6 bases). The V gene lost 2 bases and the J gene lost 2 bases, with 11 bases spanning the gap. Germline V gives CDR1 MRHNA, CDR2 SNTAGT. The CDR3 consists of 15 residues. The CDR3 coding sequence is TGTGCCAGCAGTGACCGCGGGAACCCCACAGATACGCAGTATTTT. Translating it yields CASSDRGNPTDTQYF.

This clone has a single count. The chain has TRBV25-1 and TRBJ2-5; 13 bases match TRBD2. Germline CDR1 and CDR2: MGHDK and SYGVNS. V dropped 7 bases and J dropped 5; count of bases not matched to a gene: 4. This CDR3 is 14 amino acids long. The CDR3, as DNA: TGTGCCAGCAAGGGACTAGCGGGATTTGAGACCCAGTACTTC. It translates to CASKGLAGFETQYF.

This clone occurred a few times. The V and J genes are TRBV29-1 and TRBJ2-1; 7 bases match TRBD2. CDR3 length: 13 amino acids. V trimming: 2 bases; J trimming: 5 bases; junction bases outside the gene matches: 3. CDR1 is SQVTM, CDR2 ANQGSEA, per germline. The CDR3: CSVERGEDNEQFF. The CDR3 nucleotides read TGCAGCGTTGAACGGGGGGAAGACAATGAGCAGTTCTTC.

The chain combines TRBV27 with TRBJ2-7, with D unclear. The length of the CDR3 is 12 residues. Trimming left V 7 bases short and J 2 bases short, with 9 bases between. Germline assignment: CDR1 MNHEY and CDR2 SMNVEV (reference sequence). The CDR3 is CASIDGPYEQYF. CDR3 nucleotides: TGTGCCAGCATCGATGGGCCCTACGAGCAGTACTTC.

This chain links TRBV4-1 with TRBJ2-2, with 7 bases that match TRBD2. The CDR3 is 18 residues long. Unmatched junction bases numbered 9, after V lost 0 bases and J lost 2 bases. Germline V gene sequence: CDR1 MGHRA, CDR2 YSYEKL. The CDR3 protein is CASSQDRSSGPNTGELFF. CDR3 sequence (DNA): TGCGCCAGCAGCCAAGATAGAAGTAGCGGGCCAAACACCGGGGAGCTGTTTTTT.

The V and J genes are TRBV7-2 and TRBJ2-3; TRBD2 aligns across 8 bases. The CDR3 contains 15 residues. The junction had 8 bases not matched to a gene; V was cut back by 5 bases and J by 4 bases. Germline V lookup: CDR1 SGHTA, CDR2 FQGNSA. This CDR3 reads CASSLLGTRADTQYF. The CDR3 DNA reads as TGTGCCAGCAGCCTACTGGGGACTAGGGCAGATACGCAGTATTTT. The full variable domain, with the rest looked up from reference TRBV7-2 and TRBJ2-3, is GAGVSQSPSNKVTEKGKDVELRCDPISGHTALYWYRQSLGQGLEFLIYFQGNSAPDKSGLPSDRFSAERTGGSVSTLTIQRTQQEDSAVYLCASSLLGTRADTQYFGPGTRLTVL.

J is TRBJ1-1 and V is TRBV29-1; no clear D. Deletions cut 6 bases from V and 1 base from J, with 6 bases between. This CDR3 has 11 amino acids. The germline CDR1 and CDR2 sequences are SQVTM and ANQGSEA. The CDR3 bases are TGCAGCGTGCGTAGGAACACTGAAGCTTTCTTT. It translates to CSVRRNTEAFF.

The V call is TRBV2, the J call TRBJ2-3; TRBD1 matches 8 bases. This CDR3 spans 15 amino acids. Losses at the gene ends were 6 bases for V and 0 bases for J; bases not matched to a gene: 5. Germline CDR1 and CDR2: SNHLY and FYNNEI. This chain's CDR3 is CASRARGRSTDTQYF. In nucleotides, the CDR3 is TGTGCCAGCAGAGCCAGGGGGCGCAGCACAGATACGCAGTATTTT.

This rearrangement joins TRBV5-4 to TRBJ2-2; 8 positions match TRBD2. Germline V gene data show CDR1 as SGHNT and CDR2 as YYREEE (reference sequence). V lost 0 bases, J lost 6 bases, and 7 bases stayed unmatched. The length of the CDR3 is 16 residues. This chain's CDR3 is CASSLALAGVAGELFF. The CDR3 bases are TGTGCCAGCAGCTTGGCGCTAGCGGGCGTGGCCGGGGAGCTGTTTTTT.